What follows are 7 T cell receptor beta chains derived from one specimen sequenced in a study of spatial heterogeneity in lung cancer. The sample's time point: sample taken at primary tumor resection. TCRdb reanalysed the 5' RACE reads using MiXCR and keeps one entry per CDR3 protein. This sample yields 60,000 or so distinct CDR3 sequences, of which under 7.5% are seen a single time; roughly 14% belongs to the top ten. Sequences were derived from PBMCs, sampled at surgery. These receptors originate from a female donor with early-stage non-small cell lung cancer.

This chain connects TRBV12-3 or TRBV12-4 to TRBJ2-2, with 8 nucleotides matching TRBD2. V lost 3 bases to trimming and J lost 0 bases; unmatched junction nucleotides: 6. The length of the CDR3 is 17 residues. In nucleotides, the CDR3 is TGTGCCAGCAGTTTCCTAAGCGGGGGACCGAACACCGGGGAGCTGTTTTTT. The encoded protein is CASSFLSGGPNTGELFF.

This clonotype has ten or more counts. This chain joins TRBV2 and TRBJ1-5; D unclear. Trimming cost V 6 bases and J 10 bases, with 4 bases left between them. CDR3 length: 9 amino acids. From germline, CDR1 is SNHLY and CDR2 FYNNEI. The CDR3 here is CASSPPQHF. The CDR3 nucleotides read TGTGCCAGCAGCCCTCCCCAGCATTTT.

This clonotype turned up a few times. The CDR3 bases are TGTGCCAGCTCACCGGGGGGGACCTTGGGTACTGAAGCTTTCTTT. The encoded protein is CASSPGGTLGTEAFF. V is TRBV18 and J is TRBJ1-1; TRBD1 might be the D (5 bases). V shed 3 bases and J shed 5 bases, with 16 bases lying between them. Germline V CDR1 and CDR2: KGHSH, LQKENI. This CDR3 is 15 amino acids long.

This clonotype came up many times. V gene TRBV6-6 combines with J gene TRBJ1-2; 11 bases fit TRBD1. CDR3 size: 19 residues. CDR1 is MNHNY, CDR2 SVGAGI, per germline (reference sequence). V lost 4 bases and J lost 4; bases outside the gene matches: 17. The CDR3 here is CASSSLRGRDRGSLYGYTF. The CDR3 nucleotides read TGTGCCAGCAGTTCACTCCGGGGCCGGGACAGGGGGTCCCTCTATGGCTACACCTTC.

The rearrangement links TRBV7-3 to TRBJ2-2, with unresolved D. The CDR3 is 14 amino acids. Germline-derived CDR1 and CDR2 are SGHTA and FQGTGA. Trimming pared 1 base from V and 4 bases from J, leaving 7 bases between. The CDR3 reads CASSLKGGTGELFF. CDR3 nucleotides: TGTGCCAGCAGCTTAAAGGGTGGCACCGGGGAGCTGTTTTTT.

This clonotype was recorded many times. The V and J genes are TRBV7-3 and TRBJ2-2; D remains unclear. Trimming pared 1 base from V and 8 bases from J, leaving 17 bases between. There are 16 residues in the CDR3. Germline V gene data show CDR1 as SGHTA and CDR2 as FQGTGA. Here the CDR3 reads CASSLIGPPLVGELFF. CDR3 in DNA: TGTGCCAGCAGCTTAATAGGACCCCCCTTGGTAGGGGAGCTGTTTTTT.

Written as DNA, the CDR3 is TGTGCCATCAGCGGGACATCTAACTATGGCTACACCTTC. Its protein is CAISGTSNYGYTF. The chain uses TRBV10-3 and TRBJ1-2, with D possibly TRBD1 on 6 matching bases. Looked up from germline, CDR1 is ENHRY and CDR2 is SYGVKD. The CDR3 contains 13 residues. V lost 6 bases and J lost 0, with 8 bases in between.